This TCR beta chain was retrieved from a study of cytomegalovirus exposure and HLA in healthy donors. Study-wide results and limits: It was confirmed in vitro that a few of the CMV-associated chains were specific for CMV antigens. The authors reported that TCR beta sequences could predict HLA-A and HLA-B alleles. These predictions were accurate for most subjects in the first cohort. Overall, approximately 150 TCR beta chains were annotated as cytomegalovirus-associated.

A multiplex PCR was run with 60 Vbeta primers and 13 Jbeta primers. Sequencing was performed with immunoSEQ multiplex PCR; in TCRdb, only in-frame clones are kept and a portion is missing. Of 160,000 or so clones listed, roughly 84% were seen once; the top ten hold approximately 1.5%. Germline CDR1 is MGHDK and CDR2 is SYGVNS. The CDR3 is 12 residues long. Trimming cost V 11 bases and J 9 bases, with 20 bases left between them. Concerning this clone itself: Its antigen is not identified.

The donors, nominally healthy at sampling, likely had unrecorded immune exposures. Sequenced sample: PBMCs. This sequence originates from a woman aged 18-29 years in good health and CMV-seronegative. The chain uses TRBV25-1 and TRBJ2-7; the D gene is possibly TRBD1 (5 bases). CDR3 in DNA: TGTGCCTCAAGCCGGGCAGGGCTGAGGCAGTACTTC. Encoded protein: CASSRAGLRQYF.